These 9 T cell receptor beta chains were all obtained from the same sample, sequenced in a study of shared clonotypes between healthy human individuals. Generated by immunoSEQ multiplex PCR, the TCRdb table keeps only in-frame clones and is missing some. Counted here are 600,000 to 750,000 clones, about nine tenths occurring once; the ten biggest clones make up about 33%. Sequenced material: memory CD8+ T cells from PBMCs. Regarding subset: CD45RO+ cells pooled with CCR7-negative TemRA cells. These receptors all stem from a young man in good health. Some clones in this sample may be carry-over from other donors' samples.

This clone was observed once. The chain is built from TRBV14 and TRBJ2-7; D possibly corresponds to TRBD1 (7 bases). CDR1 SGHDN and CDR2 FVKESK come from the germline V gene. The CDR3 spans 16 residues. Trimming took off 1 base at V and 0 bases at J, with 13 bases between the two ends. The CDR3 protein is CASSQVRDRSSYEQYF. DNA for the CDR3: TGTGCCAGCAGCCAAGTGCGGGACAGATCCTCCTACGAGCAGTACTTC.

The chain couples TRBV6-5 to TRBJ2-7; 9 nucleotides match TRBD1. CDR1 and CDR2 (germline): MNHEY, SVGAGI. Trimming cost V 2 bases and J 5 bases; bases outside gene matches: 4. CDR3 length: 14 amino acids. The CDR3 loop reads CASSYRDRDHEQYF. CDR3 nucleotides: TGTGCCAGCAGTTACCGGGACAGGGACCACGAGCAGTACTTC.

The chain combines TRBV6-6 with TRBJ2-7, with TRBD2 matching over 7 bases. J lost 12 bases, V lost 7 bases, and 21 bases had no gene match. The V gene's germline CDR1 is MNHNY and CDR2 SVGAGI (reference sequence). The CDR3 length is 15 residues. This chain's CDR3 is CASTQSRLREWFPYF. For the CDR3, the DNA is TGTGCCAGCACTCAATCTAGATTGCGGGAGTGGTTTCCGTACTTC.

The V and J genes are TRBV11-2 and TRBJ2-1, with 11 bases aligning to TRBD1. The length of the CDR3 is 16 residues. Germline V gene sequence: CDR1 SGHAT, CDR2 FQNNGV. The ends lost 4 bases at V and 7 bases at J; junction bases unmatched: 9. Written as DNA, the CDR3 is TGTGCCAGCAGCTCCCCGCGGGACAGGGGGTTGAATGAGCAGTTCTTC. The encoded protein is CASSSPRDRGLNEQFF.

This clone was seen just once. The chain employs TRBV27 and TRBJ2-7, with D possibly TRBD1 on 7 matching bases. Germline CDR1 and CDR2: MNHEY and SMNVEV (reference sequence). This CDR3 has 15 amino acids. Trimming left V 5 bases short and J 1 base short, with 15 bases between. The CDR3 loop is CASSAGQTGSYEQYF. CDR3 nucleotide sequence: TGTGCCAGCAGTGCGGGACAGACTGGATCCTACGAGCAGTACTTC.

This clone was recorded once. CDR3 amino acids: CAWSVGGRPQHF. CDR3 nucleotide sequence: TGTGCCTGGAGTGTAGGGGGAAGGCCCCAGCATTTT. The rearrangement links TRBV30 to TRBJ1-5; possible D gene TRBD1, 6 bases. Germline V lookup: CDR1 GTSNPN, CDR2 SVGIG (reference sequence). Trimming removed 0 bases at V and 9 bases at J, with 9 bases between. The CDR3 spans 12 residues.

The chain joins TRBV27 to TRBJ2-7; unclear D gene. Germline CDR1 and CDR2: MNHEY and SMNVEV (reference sequence). V was pared by 0 bases and J by 0 bases, with 15 bases between. The CDR3 is made up of 17 amino acids. In DNA form, the CDR3 reads TGTGCCAGCAGTTTATCCCTGACGACCGCCAGCTCCTACGAGCAGTACTTC. It codes for CASSLSLTTASSYEQYF.

In DNA form, the CDR3 reads TGTGCCAGCAGGACGGACAGGGTCAATGAGCAGTTCTTC. Protein: CASRTDRVNEQFF. The chain carries TRBV25-1 and TRBJ2-1, with 8 bases aligning to TRBD1. The CDR3 is 13 residues long. The trim removed 6 bases at V and 6 bases at J, leaving 4 bases unmatched. Germline CDR1 MGHDK, CDR2 SYGVNS.

The J gene is TRBJ2-1, the V gene TRBV27; 12 bases are shared with TRBD2. The length of the CDR3 is 16 residues. J lost 10 bases, V lost 3 bases, and 10 bases had no gene match. CDR1 and CDR2 (germline): MNHEY, SMNVEV (reference sequence). CDR3 amino acids: CASSLFGRLAGVEQFF. The CDR3 coding sequence is TGTGCCAGCAGTTTGTTTGGGAGACTAGCGGGAGTCGAGCAGTTCTTC.